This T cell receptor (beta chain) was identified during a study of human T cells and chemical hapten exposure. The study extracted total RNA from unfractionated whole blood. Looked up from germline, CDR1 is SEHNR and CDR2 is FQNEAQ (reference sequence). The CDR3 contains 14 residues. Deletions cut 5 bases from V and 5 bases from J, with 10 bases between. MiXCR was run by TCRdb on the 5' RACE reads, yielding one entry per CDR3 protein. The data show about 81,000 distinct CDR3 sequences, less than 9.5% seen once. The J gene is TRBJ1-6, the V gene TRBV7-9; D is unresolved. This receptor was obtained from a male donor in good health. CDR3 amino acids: CASSPGLDNSPLHF. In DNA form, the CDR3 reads TGTGCCAGCAGCCCAGGACTGGATAATTCACCCCTCCACTTT.